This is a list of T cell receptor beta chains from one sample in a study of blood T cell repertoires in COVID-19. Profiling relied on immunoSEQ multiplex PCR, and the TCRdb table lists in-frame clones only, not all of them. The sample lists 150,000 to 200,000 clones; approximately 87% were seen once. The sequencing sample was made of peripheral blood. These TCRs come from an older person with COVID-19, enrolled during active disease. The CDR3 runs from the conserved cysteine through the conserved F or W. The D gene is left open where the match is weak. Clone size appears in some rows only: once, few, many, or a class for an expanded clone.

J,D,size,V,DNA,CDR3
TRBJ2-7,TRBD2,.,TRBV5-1,TGCGCCAGCAGCTTGGGGACTAGCGGGAGGGGGAATTTCTACGAGCAGTACTTC,CASSLGTSGRGNFYEQYF
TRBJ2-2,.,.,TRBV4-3,TGCGCCAGCAGCCAAGCGAGGCTAGCTGGCGGGGAGCTGTTTTTT,CASSQARLAGGELFF
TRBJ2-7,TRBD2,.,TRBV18,TGTGCCAGCTCACCCGGGACTAGCATGGACGAGCAGTACTTC,CASSPGTSMDEQYF
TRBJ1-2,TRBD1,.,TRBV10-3,TGTGCCAGCAAGACCGGGACAGTAGATGGCTACACCTTC,CASKTGTVDGYTF
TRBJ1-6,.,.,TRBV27,TGTGCCAGCAGGTTGGGAGGCGCCTATAATTCACCCCTCCACTTT,CASRLGGAYNSPLHF
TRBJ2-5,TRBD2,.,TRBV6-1,TGTGCCAGCAGTGAAGCCCCTGGACTAGCGGGCCAAGAGACCCAGTACTTC,CASSEAPGLAGQETQYF
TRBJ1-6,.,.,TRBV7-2,TGTGCCAGCAGCTTAATGCGGTCCGAGAATTCACCCCTCCACTTT,CASSLMRSENSPLHF
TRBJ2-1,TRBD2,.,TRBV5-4,TGTGCCAGCAGCAGACCTAGCGGGGGTACCTACAATGAGCAGTTCTTC,CASSRPSGGTYNEQFF
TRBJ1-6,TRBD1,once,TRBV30,TGTGCCTGGAGACCACAGGGGACGAAACGCTCACCCCTCCACTTT,CAWRPQGTKRSPLHF
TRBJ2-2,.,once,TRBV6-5,TGTGCCAGCCTTAGCCGGGGGGGGGAGCTGTTTTTT,CASLSRGGELFF